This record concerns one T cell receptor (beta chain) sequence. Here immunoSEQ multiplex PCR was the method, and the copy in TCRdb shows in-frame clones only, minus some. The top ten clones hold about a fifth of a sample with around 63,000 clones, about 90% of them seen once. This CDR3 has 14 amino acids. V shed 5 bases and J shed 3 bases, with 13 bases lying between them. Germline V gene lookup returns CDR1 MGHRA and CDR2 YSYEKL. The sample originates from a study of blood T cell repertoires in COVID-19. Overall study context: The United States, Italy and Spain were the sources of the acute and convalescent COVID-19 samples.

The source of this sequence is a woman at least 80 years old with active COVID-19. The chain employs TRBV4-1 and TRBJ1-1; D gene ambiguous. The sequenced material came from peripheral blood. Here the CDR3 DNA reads TGCGCCAGCAGCTCTCGGGGTAGGGACACTGAAGCTTTCTTT. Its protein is CASSSRGRDTEAFF.